This T cell receptor (beta chain) was documented in a study of blood T cell repertoires in COVID-19. Profiled with immunoSEQ multiplex PCR; TCRdb holds only in-frame clones, not every one. The sample has under 300,000 clones, around nine tenths seen once. The receptor's source is a woman between 50 and 59 years old who had recovered from COVID-19. The sequenced material came from PBMCs or T cells enriched from blood (not recorded which).

CDR3 coding DNA: TGTGCCAGCTCACCGACGACAGGGGGTGGGGATACGCAGTATTTT. Its protein is CASSPTTGGGDTQYF. The rearrangement uses TRBV18 and TRBJ2-3; 9 bases fit TRBD1. There are 15 residues in the CDR3. The germline V gene has CDR1 KGHSH and CDR2 LQKENI. Trimming took 3 bases from V and 6 from J; bases not matched to a gene: 7.